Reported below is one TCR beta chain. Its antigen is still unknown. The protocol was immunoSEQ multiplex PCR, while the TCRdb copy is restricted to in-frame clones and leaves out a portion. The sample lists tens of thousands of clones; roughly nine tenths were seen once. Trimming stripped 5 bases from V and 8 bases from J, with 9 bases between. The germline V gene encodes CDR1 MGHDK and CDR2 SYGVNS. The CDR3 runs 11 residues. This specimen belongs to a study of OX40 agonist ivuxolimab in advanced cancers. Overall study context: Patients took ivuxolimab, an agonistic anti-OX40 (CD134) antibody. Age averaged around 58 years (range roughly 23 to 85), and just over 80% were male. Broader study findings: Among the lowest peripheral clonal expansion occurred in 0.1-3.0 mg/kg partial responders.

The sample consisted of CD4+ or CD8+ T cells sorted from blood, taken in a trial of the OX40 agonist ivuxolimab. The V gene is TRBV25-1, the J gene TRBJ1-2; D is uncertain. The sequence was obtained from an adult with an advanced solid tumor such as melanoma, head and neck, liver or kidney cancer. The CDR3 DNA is TGTGCCAGCAGTAGTTTTGGGGGCTACACCTTC. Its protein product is CASSSFGGYTF.